This T cell receptor beta chain was obtained from a study of blood T cell repertoires in COVID-19. Study details: In each case, the material was cDNA or gDNA derived from T cells, B-cell-depleted T cells, or PBMCs.

The study counted Cohort 3 donors as recovered given two negative PCRs, clearance, or symptom resolution. Sequencing used immunoSEQ multiplex PCR; TCRdb keeps in-frame clones, though not all of them. The data show 250,000 to 300,000 clones, around 90% seen once. This CDR3 is built from 15 residues. Germline V gene lookup returns CDR1 LGHDT and CDR2 YNNKEL (reference sequence). Trimming removed 3 bases from V and 0 bases from J; junction bases left unmatched: 2. This receptor was identified in a woman aged 25 to 45 who had recovered from COVID-19. V gene TRBV3-1 (or the pseudogene TRBV3-2) combines with J gene TRBJ2-3, with TRBD2 identical over 8 bases. The sample was PBMCs or T cells enriched from blood (not recorded which). The CDR3 sequence is CASSQRGASTDTQYF. CDR3 DNA sequence: TGTGCCAGCAGCCAGCGGGGGGCCAGCACAGATACGCAGTATTTT.